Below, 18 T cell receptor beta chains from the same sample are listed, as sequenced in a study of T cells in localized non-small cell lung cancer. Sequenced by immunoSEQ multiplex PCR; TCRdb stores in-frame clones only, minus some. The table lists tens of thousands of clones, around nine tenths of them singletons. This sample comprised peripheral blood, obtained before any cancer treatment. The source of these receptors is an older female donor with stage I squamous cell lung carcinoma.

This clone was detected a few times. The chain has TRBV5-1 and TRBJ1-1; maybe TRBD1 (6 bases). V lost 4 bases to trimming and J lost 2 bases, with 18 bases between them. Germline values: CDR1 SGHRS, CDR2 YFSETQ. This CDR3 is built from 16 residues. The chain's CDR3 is CASSPTPVGANTEAFF. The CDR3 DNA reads TGCGCCAGCAGCCCTACACCCGTGGGGGCCAACACTGAAGCTTTCTTT.

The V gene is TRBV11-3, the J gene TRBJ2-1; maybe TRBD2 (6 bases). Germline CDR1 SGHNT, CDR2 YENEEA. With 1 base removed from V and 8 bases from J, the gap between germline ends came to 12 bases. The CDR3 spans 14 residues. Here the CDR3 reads CASSLGSSVDEQFF. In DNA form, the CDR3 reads TGTGCCAGCAGCTTAGGGTCTAGCGTGGATGAGCAGTTCTTC. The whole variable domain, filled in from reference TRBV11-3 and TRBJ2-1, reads EAGVVQSPRYKIIEKKQPVAFWCNPISGHNTLYWYLQNLGQGPELLIRYENEEAVDDSQLPKDRFSAERLKGVDSTLKIQPAELGDSAVYLCASSLGSSVDEQFFGPGTRLTVL.

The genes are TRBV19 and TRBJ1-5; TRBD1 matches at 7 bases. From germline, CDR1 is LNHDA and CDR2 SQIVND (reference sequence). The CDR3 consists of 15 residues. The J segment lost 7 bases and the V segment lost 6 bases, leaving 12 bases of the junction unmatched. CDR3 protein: CASSRGNRGIQPQHF. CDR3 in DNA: TGTGCCAGTAGCCGGGGCAACAGGGGAATACAGCCCCAGCATTTT.

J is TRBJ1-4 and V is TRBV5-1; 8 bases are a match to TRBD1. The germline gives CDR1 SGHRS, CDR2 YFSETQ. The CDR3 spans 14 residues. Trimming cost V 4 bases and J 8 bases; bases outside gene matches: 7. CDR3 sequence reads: CASSADRVREKLFF. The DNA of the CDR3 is TGCGCCAGCAGCGCGGACAGGGTTCGGGAAAAACTGTTTTTT.

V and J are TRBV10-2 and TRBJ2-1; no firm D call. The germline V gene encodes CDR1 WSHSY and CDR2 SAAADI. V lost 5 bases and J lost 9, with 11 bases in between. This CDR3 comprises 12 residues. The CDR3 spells CASSYDTGEQFF. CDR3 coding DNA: TGCGCCAGCAGTTACGATACGGGTGAGCAGTTCTTC.

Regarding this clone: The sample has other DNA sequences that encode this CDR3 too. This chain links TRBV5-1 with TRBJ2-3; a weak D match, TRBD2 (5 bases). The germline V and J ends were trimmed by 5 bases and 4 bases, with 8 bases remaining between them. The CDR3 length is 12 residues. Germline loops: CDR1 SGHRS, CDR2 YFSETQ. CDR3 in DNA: TGCGCCAGCAGTCTGGGAGCAGATACGCAGTATTTT. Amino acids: CASSLGADTQYF.

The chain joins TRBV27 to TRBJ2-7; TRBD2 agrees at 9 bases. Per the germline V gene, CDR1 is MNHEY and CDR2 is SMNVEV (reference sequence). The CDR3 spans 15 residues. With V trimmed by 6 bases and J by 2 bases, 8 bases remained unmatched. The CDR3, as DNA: TGTGCCAGCAGCCATCTTAGCGGGAGTGCCTACGAGCAGTACTTC. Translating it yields CASSHLSGSAYEQYF.

CDR3 in DNA: TGTGCCATCAGTGAGGGACGGCCGAACACTGAAGCTTTCTTT. Amino acids: CAISEGRPNTEAFF. V usage is TRBV10-3 and J usage is TRBJ1-1; the D is unclear. The CDR3 loop spans 14 amino acids. CDR1 is ENHRY, CDR2 SYGVKD, per germline. The V end lost 2 bases, the J end lost 1 base, and 8 bases lay between the germline ends.

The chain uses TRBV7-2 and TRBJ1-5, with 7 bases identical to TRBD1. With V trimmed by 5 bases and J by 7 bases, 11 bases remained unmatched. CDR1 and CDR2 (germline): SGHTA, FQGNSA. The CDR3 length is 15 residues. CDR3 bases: TGTGCCAGCAGCCCCGCCAGGGGGAATCTCCAGCCCCAGCATTTT. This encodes CASSPARGNLQPQHF.

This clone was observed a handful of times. The chain's CDR3 is CASSQDSNSYSGANVLTF. The CDR3 region has the DNA TGCGCCAGCAGCCAAGACAGCAACAGTTACTCTGGGGCCAACGTCCTGACTTTC. The rearrangement links TRBV4-1 to TRBJ2-6; the D is unclear. The germline V gene encodes CDR1 MGHRA and CDR2 YSYEKL. Deletions cut 0 bases from V and 0 bases from J, with 12 bases between. The CDR3 is made up of 18 amino acids.

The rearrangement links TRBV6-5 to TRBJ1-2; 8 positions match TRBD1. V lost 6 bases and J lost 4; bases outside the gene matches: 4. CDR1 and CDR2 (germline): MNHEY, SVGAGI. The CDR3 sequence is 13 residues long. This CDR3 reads CASRTGEGYGYTF. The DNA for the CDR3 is TGTGCCAGCAGGACAGGGGAGGGCTATGGCTACACCTTC.

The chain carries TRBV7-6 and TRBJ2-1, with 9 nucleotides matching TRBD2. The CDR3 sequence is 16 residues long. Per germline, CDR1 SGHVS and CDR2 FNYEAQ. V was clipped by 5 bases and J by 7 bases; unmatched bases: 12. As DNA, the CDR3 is TGTGCCAGCAGCCTAATGCGGGAGGGCCAGGGGAATGAGCAGTTCTTC. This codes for CASSLMREGQGNEQFF.

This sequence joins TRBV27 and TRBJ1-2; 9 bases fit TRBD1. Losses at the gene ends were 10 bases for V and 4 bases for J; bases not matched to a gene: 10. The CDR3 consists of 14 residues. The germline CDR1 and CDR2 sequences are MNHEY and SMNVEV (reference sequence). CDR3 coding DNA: TGTGCCACTCACCGGGGACAGGGACCCTATGGCTACACCTTC. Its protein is CATHRGQGPYGYTF.

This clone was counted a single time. This CDR3 reads CAWVTGGGETSNQPQHF. The CDR3 DNA sequence: TGTGCCTGGGTGACCGGGGGGGGAGAAACAAGCAATCAGCCCCAGCATTTT. This chain joins TRBV30 and TRBJ1-5, with a possible D match to TRBD1 (5 bases). Germline V CDR1 and CDR2: GTSNPN, SVGIG (reference sequence). This CDR3 is 17 amino acids long. V lost 5 bases and J lost 1, with 21 bases in between. The variable domain in full, completed from reference TRBV30 and TRBJ1-5, reads SQTIHQWPATLVQPVGSPLSLECTVEGTSNPNLYWYRQAAGRGLQLLFYSVGIGQISSEVPQNLSASRPQDRQFILSSKKLLLSDSGFYLCAWVTGGGETSNQPQHFGDGTRLSIL.

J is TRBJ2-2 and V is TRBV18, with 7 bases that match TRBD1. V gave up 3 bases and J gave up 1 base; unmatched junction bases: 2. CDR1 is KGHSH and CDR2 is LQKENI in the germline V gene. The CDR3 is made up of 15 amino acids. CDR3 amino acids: CASSPRTGNTGELFF. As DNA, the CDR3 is TGTGCCAGCTCACCCCGGACAGGGAACACCGGGGAGCTGTTTTTT.

The CDR3 nucleotides read TGCGCCAGCAGCCAAGCCGACCGACAGGGGGCCTACGAGCAGTACTTC. It translates to CASSQADRQGAYEQYF. The chain has TRBV4-1 and TRBJ2-7; 9 bases align to TRBD1. Germline CDR1 reads MGHRA; CDR2 reads YSYEKL. This CDR3 has 16 amino acids. Unmatched junction bases numbered 6, after V lost 1 base and J lost 2 bases.

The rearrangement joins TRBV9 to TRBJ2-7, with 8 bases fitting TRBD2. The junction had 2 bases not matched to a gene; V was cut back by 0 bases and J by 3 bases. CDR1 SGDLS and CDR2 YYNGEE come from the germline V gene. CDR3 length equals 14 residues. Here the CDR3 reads CASSVDGRDYEQYF. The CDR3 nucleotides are TGTGCCAGCAGCGTAGACGGGAGGGACTACGAGCAGTACTTC. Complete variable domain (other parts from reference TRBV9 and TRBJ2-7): DSGVTQTPKHLITATGQRVTLRCSPRSGDLSVYWYQQSLDQGLQFLIQYYNGEERAKGNILERFSAQQFPDLHSELNLSSLELGDSALYFCASSVDGRDYEQYFGPGTRLTVT.

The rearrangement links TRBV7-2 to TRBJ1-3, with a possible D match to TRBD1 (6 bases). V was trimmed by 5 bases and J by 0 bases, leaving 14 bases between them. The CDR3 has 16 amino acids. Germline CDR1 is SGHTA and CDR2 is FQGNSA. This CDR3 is CASSTDTGFSGNTIYF. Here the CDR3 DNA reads TGTGCCAGCAGCACCGATACAGGGTTCTCTGGAAACACCATATATTTT.